The present T cell receptor (beta chain) was sequenced within a study of blood T cells in healthy people across ages. The wider study: Researchers report that template switching captured about one barcoded beta molecule per two T cells.

A second PCR, run for roughly 7 to 11 cycles, used a sample-barcoded 5' primer plus a J-beta primer mix. Tags on each cDNA molecule came from a template-switch adaptor with 12 random nucleotides. One entry per CDR3 protein, called by TCRdb with MiXCR from the 5' RACE reads. The repertoire holds 710,000 or so distinct CDR3 sequences, with around a fifth as singletons. This CDR3 has 15 residues. Germline values: CDR1 ENHRY, CDR2 SYGVKD. Notes on the study in general: Long-lived and aged donors differed, with more naive CD4+ cells and higher diversity in the long-lived. Diversity estimates from one million T cells were considered underestimates.

Details on this clonotype: Its target is unknown. One end of the junction does not line up with germline, which may come from a read error.

The source material was blood. The chain recombines TRBV10-3 with TRBJ2-3, with TRBD1 as a possible D gene (6 bases). This TCR derives from a man in his sixties or seventies in good health. The CDR3 nucleotides are TGTGCCATCAGTGAGTCTGGGGGCAGAGAGGCGACCCAGTACTTT. It specifies CAISESGGREATQYF.